This T cell receptor (beta chain) derives from a study of immune evolution from preneoplasia to lung adenocarcinoma. Study-wide points: Later-stage lesions appeared to have more T cells, more diversity, less clonality. Top clone share appeared to fall from AAH through AIS, MIA, adenocarcinoma.

Patients had resection in Japan or China between the mid-2010s and the late 2010s. V dropped 1 base and J dropped 0 bases, with 4 bases sitting between them. The germline CDR1 and CDR2 sequences are LGHNA and YNFKEQ. The CDR3 spans 13 residues. This clone was counted once. Its antigen remains unidentified. The table came from immunoSEQ multiplex PCR; TCRdb's copy has only in-frame clones and leaves some out. The sample has 3,500 to 4,500 clones, 77% seen once; the top ten hold roughly a tenth. Material for sequencing was FFPE adjacent normal lung tissue. This receptor was identified in a person aged 60-80 years with lung adenocarcinoma. The chain recombines TRBV4-2 with TRBJ2-7; D call uncertain. The CDR3 DNA sequence: TGTGCCAGCAGCCAAGTAGCCTCCTACGAGCAGTACTTC. Amino acids: CASSQVASYEQYF.